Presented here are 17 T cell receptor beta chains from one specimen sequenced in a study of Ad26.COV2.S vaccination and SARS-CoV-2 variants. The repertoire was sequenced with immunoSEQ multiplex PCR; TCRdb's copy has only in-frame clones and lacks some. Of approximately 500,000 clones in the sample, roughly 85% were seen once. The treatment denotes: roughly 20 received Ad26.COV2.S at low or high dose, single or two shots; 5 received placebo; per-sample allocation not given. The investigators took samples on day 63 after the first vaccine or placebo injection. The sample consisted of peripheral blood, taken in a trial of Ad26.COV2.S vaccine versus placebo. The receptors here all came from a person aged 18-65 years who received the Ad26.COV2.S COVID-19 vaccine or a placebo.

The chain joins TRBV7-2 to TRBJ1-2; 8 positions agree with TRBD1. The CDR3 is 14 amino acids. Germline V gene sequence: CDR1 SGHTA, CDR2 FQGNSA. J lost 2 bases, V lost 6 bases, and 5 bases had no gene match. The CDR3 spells CASRQRTGNYGYTF. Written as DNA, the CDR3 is TGTGCCAGCAGACAACGGACAGGGAACTATGGCTACACCTTC. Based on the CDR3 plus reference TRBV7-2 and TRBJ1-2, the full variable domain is GAGVSQSPSNKVTEKGKDVELRCDPISGHTALYWYRQSLGQGLEFLIYFQGNSAPDKSGLPSDRFSAERTGGSVSTLTIQRTQQEDSAVYLCASRQRTGNYGYTFGSGTRLTVV.

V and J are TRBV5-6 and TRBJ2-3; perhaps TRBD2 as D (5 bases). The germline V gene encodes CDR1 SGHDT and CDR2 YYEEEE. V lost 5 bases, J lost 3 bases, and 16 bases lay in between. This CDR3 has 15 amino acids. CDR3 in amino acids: CASSTGVSLTDTQYF. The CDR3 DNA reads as TGTGCCAGCAGTACCGGGGTGTCCCTAACAGATACGCAGTATTTT.

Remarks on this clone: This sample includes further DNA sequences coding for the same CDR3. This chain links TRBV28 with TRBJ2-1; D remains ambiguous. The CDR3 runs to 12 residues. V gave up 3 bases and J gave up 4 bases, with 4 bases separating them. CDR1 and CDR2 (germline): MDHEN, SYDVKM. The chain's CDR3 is CASSFGYNEQFF. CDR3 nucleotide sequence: TGTGCCAGCAGTTTCGGATACAATGAGCAGTTCTTC. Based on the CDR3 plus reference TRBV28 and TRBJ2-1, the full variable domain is DVKVTQSSRYLVKRTGEKVFLECVQDMDHENMFWYRQDPGLGLRLIYFSYDVKMKEKGDIPEGYSVSREKKERFSLILESASTNQTSMYLCASSFGYNEQFFGPGTRLTVL.

This CDR3 reads CASALLRGFEQFF. In DNA, the CDR3 is TGTGCCAGCGCCCTCCTGCGGGGGTTTGAGCAGTTCTTC. The V and J genes are TRBV21-1 and TRBJ2-1; the table's D gene call, TRBD2, was not cross checked with the DNA. TRBV21-1 is flagged as a pseudogene. The length of the CDR3 is 13 residues.

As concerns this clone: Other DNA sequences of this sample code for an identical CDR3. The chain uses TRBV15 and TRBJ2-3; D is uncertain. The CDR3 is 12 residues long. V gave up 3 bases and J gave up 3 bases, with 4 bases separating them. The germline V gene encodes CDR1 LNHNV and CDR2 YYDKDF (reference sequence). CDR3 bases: TGTGCCACCAGCAGCAGTACAGATACGCAGTATTTT. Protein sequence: CATSSSTDTQYF.

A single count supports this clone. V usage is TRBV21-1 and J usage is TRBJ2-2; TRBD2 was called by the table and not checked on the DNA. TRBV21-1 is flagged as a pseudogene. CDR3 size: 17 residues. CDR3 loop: CASSLEMARRGSGELFF. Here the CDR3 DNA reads TGTGCCAGCAGCCTAGAAATGGCCAGACGGGGTTCCGGGGAGCTGTTTTTT.

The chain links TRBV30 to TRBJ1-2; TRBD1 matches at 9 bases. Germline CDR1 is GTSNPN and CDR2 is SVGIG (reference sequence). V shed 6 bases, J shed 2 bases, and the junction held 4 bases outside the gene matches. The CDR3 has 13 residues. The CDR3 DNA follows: TGTGCCTGCCCGGGACAGGGAAACTATGGCTACACCTTC. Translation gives CACPGQGNYGYTF.

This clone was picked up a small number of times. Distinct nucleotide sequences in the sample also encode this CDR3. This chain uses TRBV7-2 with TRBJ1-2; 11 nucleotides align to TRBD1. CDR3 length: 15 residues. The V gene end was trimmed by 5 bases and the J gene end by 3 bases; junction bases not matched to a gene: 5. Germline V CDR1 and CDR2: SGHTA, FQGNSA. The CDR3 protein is CASSGRTGGDYGYTF. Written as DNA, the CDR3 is TGTGCCAGCAGCGGCCGGACAGGGGGCGACTATGGCTACACCTTC.

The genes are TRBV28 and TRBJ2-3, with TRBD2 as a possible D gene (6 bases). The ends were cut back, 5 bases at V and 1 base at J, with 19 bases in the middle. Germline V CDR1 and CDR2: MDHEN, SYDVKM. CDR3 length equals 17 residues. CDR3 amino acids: CASSPYLGEDGTDTQYF. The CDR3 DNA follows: TGTGCCAGCAGTCCCTATTTAGGGGAGGACGGCACAGATACGCAGTATTTT.

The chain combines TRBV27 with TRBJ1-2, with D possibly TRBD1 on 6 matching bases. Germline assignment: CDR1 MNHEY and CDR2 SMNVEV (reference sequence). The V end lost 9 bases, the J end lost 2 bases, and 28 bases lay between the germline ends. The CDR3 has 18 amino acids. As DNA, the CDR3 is TGTGCCAGTTCAAGGTTTAGGGGCCCCCTAGACAGGAACTATGGCTACACCTTC. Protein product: CASSRFRGPLDRNYGYTF.

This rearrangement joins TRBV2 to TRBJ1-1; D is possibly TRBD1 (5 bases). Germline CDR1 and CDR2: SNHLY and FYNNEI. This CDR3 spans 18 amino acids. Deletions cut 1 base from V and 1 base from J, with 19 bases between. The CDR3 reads CASSEVGNLGVWNTEAFF. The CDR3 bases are TGTGCCAGCAGTGAAGTCGGTAATTTGGGGGTGTGGAACACTGAAGCTTTCTTT. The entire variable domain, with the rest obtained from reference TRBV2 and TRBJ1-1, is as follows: EPEVTQTPSHQVTQMGQEVILRCVPISNHLYFYWYRQILGQKVEFLVSFYNNEISEKSEIFDDQFSVERPDGSNFTLKIRSTKLEDSAMYFCASSEVGNLGVWNTEAFFGQGTRLTVV.

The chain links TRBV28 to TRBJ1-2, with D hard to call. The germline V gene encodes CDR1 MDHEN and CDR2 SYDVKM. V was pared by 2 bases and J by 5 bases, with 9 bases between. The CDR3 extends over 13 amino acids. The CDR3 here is CASSLRFGYGYTF. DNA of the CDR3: TGTGCCAGCAGTTTAAGATTTGGATATGGCTACACCTTC.

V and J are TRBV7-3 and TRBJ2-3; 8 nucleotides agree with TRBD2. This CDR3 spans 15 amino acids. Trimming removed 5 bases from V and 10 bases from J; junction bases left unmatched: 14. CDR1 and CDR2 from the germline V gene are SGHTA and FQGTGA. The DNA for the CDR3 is TGTGCCAGCAGCCCCGCCCCCGGGACTAGTCTAGCGCAGTATTTT. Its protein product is CASSPAPGTSLAQYF.

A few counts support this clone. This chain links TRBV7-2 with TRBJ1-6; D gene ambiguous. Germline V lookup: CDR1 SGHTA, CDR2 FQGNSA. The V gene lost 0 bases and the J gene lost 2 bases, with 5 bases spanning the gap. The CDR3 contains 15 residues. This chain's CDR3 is CASSLAGTYNSPLHF. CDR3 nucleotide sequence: TGTGCCAGCAGCTTAGCCGGGACCTATAATTCACCCCTCCACTTT. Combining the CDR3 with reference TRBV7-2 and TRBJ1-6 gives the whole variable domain GAGVSQSPSNKVTEKGKDVELRCDPISGHTALYWYRQSLGQGLEFLIYFQGNSAPDKSGLPSDRFSAERTGGSVSTLTIQRTQQEDSAVYLCASSLAGTYNSPLHFGNGTRLTVT.

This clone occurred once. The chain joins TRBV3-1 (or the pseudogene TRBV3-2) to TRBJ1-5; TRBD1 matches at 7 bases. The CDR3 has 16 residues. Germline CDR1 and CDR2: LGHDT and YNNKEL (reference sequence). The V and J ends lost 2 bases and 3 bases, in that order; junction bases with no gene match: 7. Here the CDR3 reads CASSQRSTGINQPQHF. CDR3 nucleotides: TGTGCCAGCAGCCAACGCTCGACAGGGATCAATCAGCCCCAGCATTTT.

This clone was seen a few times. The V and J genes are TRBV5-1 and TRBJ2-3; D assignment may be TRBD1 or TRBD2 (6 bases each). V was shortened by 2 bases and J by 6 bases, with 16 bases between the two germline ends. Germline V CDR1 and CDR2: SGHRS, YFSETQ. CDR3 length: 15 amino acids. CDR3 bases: TGCGCCAGCAGCTTCGGGCTCCCGGGGGCGGATACGCAGTATTTT. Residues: CASSFGLPGADTQYF.

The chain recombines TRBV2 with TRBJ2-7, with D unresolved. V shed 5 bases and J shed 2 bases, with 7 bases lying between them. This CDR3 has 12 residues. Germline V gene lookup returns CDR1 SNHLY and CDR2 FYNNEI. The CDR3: CASSYGPYEQYF. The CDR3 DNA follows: TGTGCCAGCAGTTACGGGCCCTACGAGCAGTACTTC.